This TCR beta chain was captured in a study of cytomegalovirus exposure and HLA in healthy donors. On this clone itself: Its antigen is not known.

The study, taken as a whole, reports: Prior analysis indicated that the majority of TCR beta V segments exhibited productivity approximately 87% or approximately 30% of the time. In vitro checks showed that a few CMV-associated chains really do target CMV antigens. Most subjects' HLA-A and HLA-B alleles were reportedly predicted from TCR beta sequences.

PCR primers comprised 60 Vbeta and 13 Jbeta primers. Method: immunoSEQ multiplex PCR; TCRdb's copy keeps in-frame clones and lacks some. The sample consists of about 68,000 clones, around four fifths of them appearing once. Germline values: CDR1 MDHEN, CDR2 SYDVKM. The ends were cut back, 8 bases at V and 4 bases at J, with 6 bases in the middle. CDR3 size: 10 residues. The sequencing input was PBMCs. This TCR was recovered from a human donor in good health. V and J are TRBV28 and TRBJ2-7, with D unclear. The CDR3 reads CASGLYEQYF. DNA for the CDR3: TGTGCCAGCGGCCTTTACGAGCAGTACTTC.